The rows below give T cell receptor beta chains drawn from one sample of a study of identical twins. TCRdb used MiXCR to reprocess the 5' RACE reads, holding one entry per CDR3 protein. The sample shows just under 650,000 distinct CDR3 sequences, roughly 7.2% of them seen only once. These same records also appear under a second study, on yellow fever vaccine responses in identical twins.

The sequenced sample was PBMCs. These receptors originate from a woman aged 18-30 years in good health. Each CDR3 is given without its conserved first and last residue. The order of the fields is V gene, D gene, J gene, CDR3 protein. D genes are given only for firm matches.

>TRBV20-1|TRBD2|TRBJ2-1
SALSGLAAYNEQF
>TRBV12-3/TRBV12-4|TRBD1|TRBJ2-1
ASSPDRGWQF
>TRBV4-1|TRBD1|TRBJ1-2
ASSQVRTGNYGYT
>TRBV12-3/TRBV12-4|NA|TRBJ1-5
ASRLGGAGNQPQH
>TRBV2|NA|TRBJ2-5
ASNEVGGTQY
>TRBV28|TRBD2|TRBJ2-1
ASSFLTAGGFNEQF
>TRBV20-1|NA|TRBJ2-5
SASLRGSLQETQY
>TRBV19|NA|TRBJ2-1
ASSIDYNEQF
>TRBV6-5|NA|TRBJ2-3
ASSYGGSSTDTQY
>TRBV11-2|NA|TRBJ1-5
ASSSTFGGQPQH
>TRBV10-3|NA|TRBJ2-7
AIKTGTGSYEQY
>TRBV4-2|NA|TRBJ1-1
ASRSGGDTRFMNTEAF
>TRBV12-3/TRBV12-4|NA|TRBJ2-1
ASSLNGGVF
>TRBV4-1|TRBD1|TRBJ2-7
ASSQGTGGGYEQY
>TRBV15|TRBD2|TRBJ2-1
ATSRRTTSGRASYNEQF
>TRBV4-1|NA|TRBJ1-4
ASGPTGREKLF
>TRBV2|NA|TRBJ1-5
ASRMGRQGGSNQPQH
>TRBV5-1|NA|TRBJ2-3
ASSPGQTDTQY
>TRBV12-3/TRBV12-4|TRBD1|TRBJ2-2
ASNRRGLVPGELF
>TRBV21-1|NA|TRBJ2-2
ASRTSVPGELF
>TRBV7-9|TRBD1|TRBJ1-4
ASSRRTGANEKLF
>TRBV28|NA|TRBJ2-7
ASFRGDPYEQY
>TRBV28|TRBD1|TRBJ2-1
ASSSPGQGPSSYNEQF
>TRBV14|TRBD1|TRBJ2-7
ASSQVDRWKQY
>TRBV6-2/TRBV6-3|NA|TRBJ1-2
ASTGPAIWGYT
>TRBV10-2|TRBD2|TRBJ2-1
ASSESSGKINEQF
>TRBV10-3|NA|TRBJ1-1
AITRQGQETEAF
>TRBV20-1|NA|TRBJ2-3
SARYGDFGTDTQY
>TRBV7-8|NA|TRBJ1-4
ASSRGGFEKLF